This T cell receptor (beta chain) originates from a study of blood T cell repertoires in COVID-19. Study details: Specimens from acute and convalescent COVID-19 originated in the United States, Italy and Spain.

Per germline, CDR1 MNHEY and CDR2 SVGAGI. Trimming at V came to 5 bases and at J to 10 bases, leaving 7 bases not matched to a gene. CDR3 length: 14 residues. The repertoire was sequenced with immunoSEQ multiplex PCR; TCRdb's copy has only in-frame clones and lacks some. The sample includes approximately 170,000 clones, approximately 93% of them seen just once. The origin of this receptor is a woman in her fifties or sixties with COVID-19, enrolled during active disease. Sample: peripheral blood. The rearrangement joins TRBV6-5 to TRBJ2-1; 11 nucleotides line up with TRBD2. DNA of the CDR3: TGTGCCAGCAGTAGGACCGGGACTAGCGGCGAGCAGTTCTTC. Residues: CASSRTGTSGEQFF.